The 32 T cell receptor beta chains presented below share a single source sample, sequenced in a study of glioma-infiltrating T cells after dendritic cell vaccination. Only in-frame clones appear in the TCRdb table, and some are missing; sequencing was by immunoSEQ multiplex PCR. Of about 67,000 clones listed, around 86% are singletons. Sequenced here: blood, sampled before dendritic cell vaccination. Receptors originate from a human donor with glioblastoma.

J is TRBJ2-5 and V is TRBV5-4, with a possible D match to TRBD2 (6 bases). The germline gives CDR1 SGHNT, CDR2 YYREEE (reference sequence). CDR3 length equals 16 residues. Deletions cut 3 bases from V and 3 bases from J, with 18 bases between. CDR3 in DNA: TGTGCCAGCAGCTCTTACCGCGGGACGGGAAAAGAGACCCAGTACTTC. Translated: CASSSYRGTGKETQYF. Together with reference TRBV5-4 and TRBJ2-5, the CDR3 gives the full variable domain: ETGVTQSPTHLIKTRGQQVTLRCSSQSGHNTVSWYQQALGQGPQFIFQYYREEENGRGNFPPRFSGLQFPNYSSELNVNALELDDSALYLCASSSYRGTGKETQYFGPGTRLLVL.

The V call is TRBV13, the J call TRBJ1-6; unclear D gene. Per the germline V gene, CDR1 is PRHDT and CDR2 is FYEKMQ (reference sequence). This CDR3 contains 12 residues. V lost 5 bases and J 7 bases, leaving 6 bases between the germline ends. In nucleotides, the CDR3 is TGTGCCAGCAGCCTATTGAATTCACCCCTCCACTTT. It is translated as CASSLLNSPLHF.

The genes are TRBV5-1 and TRBJ1-5; 9 bases are shared with TRBD1. CDR1 and CDR2 from the germline V gene are SGHRS and YFSETQ. Trimming took 0 bases from V and 4 from J; bases not matched to a gene: 2. CDR3 length: 15 residues. CDR3 nucleotide sequence: TGCGCCAGCAGCTTGGGGGACAGGGAAAATCAGCCCCAGCATTTT. Translating it yields CASSLGDRENQPQHF.

The chain combines TRBV9 with TRBJ1-1; the D is unclear. V was trimmed by 2 bases and J by 6 bases, leaving 11 bases between them. The CDR3 length is 13 residues. Germline V gene data show CDR1 as SGDLS and CDR2 as YYNGEE. The CDR3 nucleotides read TGTGCCAGCAGCGTCGGAGGAGGGTCTGAAGCTTTCTTT. Translated, it gives CASSVGGGSEAFF.

V usage is TRBV6-6 and J usage is TRBJ2-1; a possible D gene is TRBD2 (5 bases). The CDR3 covers 13 residues. V lost 8 bases and J 5 bases, leaving 13 bases between the germline ends. Germline CDR1 reads MNHNY; CDR2 reads SVGAGI (reference sequence). The CDR3 protein is CASLWTGNNEQFF. The CDR3 nucleotides read TGTGCCAGCCTTTGGACTGGAAACAATGAGCAGTTCTTC.

The gene calls are TRBV5-4 and TRBJ2-3; no clear D. V was pared by 5 bases and J by 2 bases, with 9 bases between. The CDR3 extends over 13 amino acids. Germline CDR1 is SGHNT and CDR2 is YYREEE (reference sequence). CDR3 sequence reads: CASRLRYTDTQYF. CDR3 nucleotide sequence: TGTGCCAGCAGGCTGAGATACACAGATACGCAGTATTTT.

The gene calls are TRBV5-1 and TRBJ1-4, with a weak D call TRBD1 (6 bases). The CDR3 is made up of 15 amino acids. Germline values: CDR1 SGHRS, CDR2 YFSETQ. Trimming took off 2 bases at V and 8 bases at J, with 16 bases between the two ends. The CDR3 reads CASSLYRDPGEKLFF. DNA of the CDR3: TGCGCCAGCAGCTTATACAGGGACCCGGGCGAAAAACTGTTTTTT.

V gene TRBV29-1 combines with J gene TRBJ2-5, with D maybe TRBD2 (6 bases). The CDR3 length is 12 residues. V lost 4 bases and J lost 2, with 8 bases in between. CDR1 and CDR2 (germline): SQVTM, ANQGSEA. CDR3: CSVVGLQETQYF. The CDR3 region has the DNA TGCAGCGTTGTGGGACTGCAAGAGACCCAGTACTTC. Supplemented by reference TRBV29-1 and TRBJ2-5, the full variable domain reads SAVISQKPSRDICQRGTSLTIQCQVDSQVTMMFWYRQQPGQSLTLIATANQGSEATYESGFVIDKFPISRPNLTFSTLTVSNMSPEDSSIYLCSVVGLQETQYFGPGTRLLVL.

The V call is TRBV5-1, the J call TRBJ1-4; D remains unclear. CDR3 length: 12 residues. Trimming stripped 4 bases from V and 8 bases from J, with 9 bases between. Germline lookup yields CDR1 SGHRS and CDR2 YFSETQ. This CDR3 reads CASSLEREKLFF. CDR3 nucleotide sequence: TGCGCCAGCAGCCTGGAGAGGGAAAAACTGTTTTTT.

The gene calls are TRBV5-1 and TRBJ1-6; 8 bases fit TRBD1. The length of the CDR3 is 14 residues. V was pared by 0 bases and J by 7 bases, with 0 bases of the junction left unmatched. Per the germline V gene, CDR1 is SGHRS and CDR2 is YFSETQ. The CDR3 DNA reads TGCGCCAGCAGCTTGGGACAGGGGAATTCACCCCTCCACTTT. As protein: CASSLGQGNSPLHF.

The chain has TRBV18 and TRBJ2-7; 7 bases align to TRBD1. Looked up from germline, CDR1 is KGHSH and CDR2 is LQKENI. The CDR3 sequence is 14 residues long. With 6 bases clipped from V and 5 bases from J, the junction kept 10 bases outside the gene matches. Written as DNA, the CDR3 is TGTGCCAGCTCCCGACAGGGTGCAGCTAACGAGCAGTACTTC. This codes for CASSRQGAANEQYF.

The gene calls are TRBV18 and TRBJ2-1, with a weak D call TRBD1 (6 bases). The CDR3 covers 14 residues. CDR1 and CDR2 (germline): KGHSH, LQKENI. Trimming stripped 5 bases from V and 4 bases from J, with 12 bases between. CDR3 bases: TGTGCCAGCTCATTACAGGGACAATACAATGAGCAGTTCTTC. Translated: CASSLQGQYNEQFF.

This clone was seen more than once but under ten times. This rearrangement joins TRBV6-6 to TRBJ2-7, with 7 bases identical to TRBD1. The CDR3 consists of 12 residues. Germline CDR1 is MNHNY and CDR2 is SVGAGI (reference sequence). V dropped 6 bases and J dropped 8; count of bases not matched to a gene: 7. The CDR3 sequence: CASSRQTGKQYF. CDR3 DNA: TGTGCCAGCAGCCGCCAGACAGGGAAGCAGTACTTC.

A note on this clone: Other DNA sequences within the sample encode an identical CDR3. The V call is TRBV19, the J call TRBJ1-4; TRBD1 aligns across 7 bases. The length of the CDR3 is 14 residues. V was clipped by 6 bases and J by 5 bases; unmatched bases: 6. The germline V gene has CDR1 LNHDA and CDR2 SQIVND (reference sequence). CDR3 coding DNA: TGTGCCAGTAGCAGGGGGACAGAGAATGAAAAACTGTTTTTT. This sequence encodes CASSRGTENEKLFF.

This sequence joins TRBV7-9 and TRBJ1-2; tentative D call: TRBD1 (5 bases). In germline, CDR1 is SEHNR, CDR2 FQNEAQ (reference sequence). The V gene lost 4 bases and the J gene lost 11 bases, with 14 bases spanning the gap. This CDR3 spans 12 amino acids. CDR3 loop: CASSSTGGGYTF. The CDR3 nucleotides read TGTGCCAGCAGCTCAACGGGGGGTGGATACACCTTC.

The chain links TRBV7-9 to TRBJ1-4; 7 bases agree with TRBD1. The V gene end was trimmed by 6 bases and the J gene end by 5 bases; junction bases not matched to a gene: 6. Germline CDR1 is SEHNR and CDR2 is FQNEAQ (reference sequence). The CDR3 is 14 residues long. The chain's CDR3 is CASRPGQANEKLFF. The CDR3 DNA is TGTGCCAGCAGGCCTGGACAGGCAAATGAAAAACTGTTTTTT.

This sequence joins TRBV10-3 and TRBJ2-2; TRBD2 agrees at 8 bases. The germline gives CDR1 ENHRY, CDR2 SYGVKD. The V gene end was trimmed by 11 bases and the J gene end by 4 bases; junction bases not matched to a gene: 12. This CDR3 region has 15 residues. DNA of the CDR3: TGTGCCTCTCGAGGGCGGGGGGAAGGCACCGGGGAGCTGTTTTTT. This encodes CASRGRGEGTGELFF.

The V gene is TRBV11-2, the J gene TRBJ2-4, with D perhaps TRBD1 (6 bases). V lost 5 bases, J lost 9 bases, and 8 bases lay in between. This CDR3 has 11 amino acids. Germline loops: CDR1 SGHAT, CDR2 FQNNGV. In DNA, the CDR3 is TGTGCCAGCAGCGACAGGTCCATTCAGTACTTC. As protein: CASSDRSIQYF.

The chain carries TRBV6-5 and TRBJ1-5; D unresolved. This CDR3 is 13 amino acids long. Germline V gene data show CDR1 as MNHEY and CDR2 as SVGAGI. With 3 bases removed from V and 5 bases from J, the gap between germline ends came to 8 bases. Written as DNA, the CDR3 is TGTGCCAGCAGTTATAAGAGAGATCAGCCCCAGCATTTT. Amino acids: CASSYKRDQPQHF.

The V and J genes are TRBV7-3 and TRBJ1-1, with D hard to call. The V end was cut by 0 bases, the J end by 4 bases, with 6 bases between. CDR3 length: 13 amino acids. In germline, CDR1 is SGHTA, CDR2 FQGTGA. This CDR3 is CASSLTWSTEAFF. The CDR3 coding sequence is TGTGCCAGCAGCTTAACGTGGAGCACTGAAGCTTTCTTT.

The chain recombines TRBV4-2 with TRBJ2-4; D is undetermined. Germline CDR1 reads LGHNA; CDR2 reads YNFKEQ. V lost 0 bases to trimming and J lost 9 bases, with 3 bases between them. This CDR3 has 11 amino acids. DNA of the CDR3: TGTGCCAGCAGCCAAGATAGCATTCAGTACTTC. Translation gives CASSQDSIQYF.

The chain is built from TRBV5-1 and TRBJ1-1; no reliable D call. Germline assignment: CDR1 SGHRS and CDR2 YFSETQ. V shed 4 bases and J shed 1 base, with 11 bases lying between them. CDR3 length: 14 residues. The DNA for the CDR3 is TGCGCCAGCAGCCCAGGCCCCGGGAACACTGAAGCTTTCTTT. Amino acids: CASSPGPGNTEAFF.

V is TRBV5-6 and J is TRBJ2-5; D not resolved. The CDR3 is made up of 13 amino acids. From germline, CDR1 is SGHDT and CDR2 YYEEEE. Trimming cost V 1 base and J 0 bases, with 4 bases left between them. This chain's CDR3 is CASSLPDQETQYF. CDR3 nucleotide sequence: TGTGCCAGCAGCTTGCCAGACCAAGAGACCCAGTACTTC.

The chain employs TRBV30 and TRBJ2-2, with a possible D match to TRBD1 (6 bases). Trimming removed 0 bases from V and 6 bases from J, with 17 bases in between. Germline V gene data show CDR1 as GTSNPN and CDR2 as SVGIG (reference sequence). CDR3 length: 16 amino acids. The chain's CDR3 is CAWSVLSGVGAGELFF. The CDR3 nucleotides read TGTGCCTGGAGTGTACTTTCAGGGGTAGGGGCCGGGGAGCTGTTTTTT. Full variable domain (remainder filled in from reference TRBV30 and TRBJ2-2): SQTIHQWPATLVQPVGSPLSLECTVEGTSNPNLYWYRQAAGRGLQLLFYSVGIGQISSEVPQNLSASRPQDRQFILSSKKLLLSDSGFYLCAWSVLSGVGAGELFFGEGSRLTVL.

The chain has TRBV2 and TRBJ1-5, with D possibly TRBD1 on 5 matching bases. This CDR3 comprises 16 residues. CDR1 is SNHLY and CDR2 is FYNNEI in the germline V gene. V shed 4 bases and J shed 2 bases, with 15 bases lying between them. CDR3: CASSAEGLRGNQPQHF. For the CDR3, the DNA is TGTGCCAGCAGTGCAGAGGGACTGAGGGGCAATCAGCCCCAGCATTTT. The complete variable domain, with remaining parts taken from reference TRBV2 and TRBJ1-5, reads EPEVTQTPSHQVTQMGQEVILRCVPISNHLYFYWYRQILGQKVEFLVSFYNNEISEKSEIFDDQFSVERPDGSNFTLKIRSTKLEDSAMYFCASSAEGLRGNQPQHFGDGTRLSIL.

V usage is TRBV6-4 and J usage is TRBJ2-2, with a weak D call TRBD1 (7 bases). Germline V CDR1 and CDR2: MRHNA, SNTAGT. Trimming pared 2 bases from V and 5 bases from J, leaving 12 bases between. CDR3 length: 15 residues. Written as DNA, the CDR3 is TGTGCCAGCAGTGACGGGCAGGGGGGTACCGGGGAGCTGTTTTTT. This gives the protein CASSDGQGGTGELFF.

V is TRBV29-1 and J is TRBJ2-3, with TRBD2 matching 11 bases. The CDR3 totals 15 residues. Trimming removed 6 bases from V and 4 bases from J; junction bases left unmatched: 9. The germline V gene encodes CDR1 SQVTM and CDR2 ANQGSEA. CDR3 region: CSVALAGGPPDTQYF. In DNA, the CDR3 is TGCAGCGTAGCGCTAGCGGGGGGACCCCCAGATACGCAGTATTTT.

The chain is built from TRBV19 and TRBJ2-2; 7 nucleotides match TRBD1. CDR1 and CDR2 from the germline V gene are LNHDA and SQIVND (reference sequence). Germline trimming cut 4 bases from V and 5 bases from J; bases unmatched to any gene: 7. This CDR3 contains 15 residues. CDR3 sequence reads: CASSRAGGETGELFF. DNA for the CDR3: TGTGCCAGTAGTAGGGCAGGGGGTGAGACCGGGGAGCTGTTTTTT.

DNA for the CDR3: TGTGCCAGCAGCTTAAATCCGGGAGGGGAGACCCAGTACTTC. It translates to CASSLNPGGETQYF. The V gene is TRBV7-3, the J gene TRBJ2-5, with TRBD2 identical over 8 bases. V lost 1 base and J lost 5; bases outside the gene matches: 3. CDR3 length: 14 amino acids. Germline V gene data show CDR1 as SGHTA and CDR2 as FQGTGA.

V usage is TRBV4-3 and J usage is TRBJ2-1, with D possibly matching TRBD1 (6 bases). The CDR3 has 13 residues. The V end was cut by 0 bases, the J end by 7 bases, with 7 bases between. CDR1 is LGHNA and CDR2 is YSLEER in the germline V gene. CDR3 amino acids: CASSQDQGNEQFF. The CDR3 DNA follows: TGCGCCAGCAGCCAAGATCAGGGGAATGAGCAGTTCTTC.

This clone appeared once. The V and J genes are TRBV28 and TRBJ1-1; D possibly corresponds to TRBD1 (6 bases). The V gene lost 6 bases and the J gene lost 5 bases, with 22 bases spanning the gap. The CDR3 has 16 residues. The germline V gene encodes CDR1 MDHEN and CDR2 SYDVKM. The CDR3 spells CASSPLGGAQKTEAFF. The CDR3, as DNA: TGTGCCAGCAGCCCCTTGGGGGGGGCGCAAAAGACTGAAGCTTTCTTT.

V usage is TRBV5-4 and J usage is TRBJ1-2; D is uncertain. There are 13 residues in the CDR3. Germline V gene lookup returns CDR1 SGHNT and CDR2 YYREEE (reference sequence). Trimming pared 3 bases from V and 6 bases from J, leaving 12 bases between. The CDR3 DNA follows: TGTGCCAGCAGCTCGACGGGGTGGGATGGCTACACCTTC. It is translated as CASSSTGWDGYTF.